This T cell receptor (beta chain) comes out of a study of T cell changes during pregnancy in multiple sclerosis. TCRdb's copy holds only in-frame clones and misses some; the assay was immunoSEQ multiplex PCR. The profile shows about 73,000 clones, 85% to 95% of them singletons. Trimming cost V 4 bases and J 2 bases; bases outside gene matches: 4. Germline V gene sequence: CDR1 MDHEN, CDR2 SYDVKM. The length of the CDR3 is 15 residues. Sequencing was performed on peripheral blood, taken in the third trimester of pregnancy. This rearrangement joins TRBV28 to TRBJ1-4; 7 bases are a match to TRBD1. The TCR originated in a female donor in good health, enrolled as a control in a pregnancy study. In DNA, the CDR3 is TGTGCCAGCAGTTCCAGGGGGTTTACTAATGAAAAACTGTTTTTT. It is translated as CASSSRGFTNEKLFF.